The 31 T cell receptor beta chains in this list originate from one sample, sequenced in a study of CD8 T cells in ankylosing spondylitis. Regarding the study as a whole: Seemingly distinctive of ankylosing spondylitis blood was a TCR beta motif formed by eight highly homologous variants.

Antigens of these TCRs are unknown. TCRdb passed the 5' RACE reads through MiXCR, listing each CDR3 protein once. The sample yields a few hundred thousand distinct CDR3 sequences, about a sixth seen once. The sequenced sample was blood, either unsorted or a sorted T cell fraction (not recorded which). The origin of the receptors is a male donor with ankylosing spondylitis.

The chain carries TRBV20-1 and TRBJ2-3, with TRBD2 identical over 13 bases. V shed 0 bases and J 5 bases; nucleotides not matched to a gene: 5. This CDR3 is built from 16 residues. Looked up from germline, CDR1 is DFQATT and CDR2 is SNEGSKA (reference sequence). CDR3 loop: CSARDRLAGGRDTQYF. The CDR3 DNA follows: TGCAGTGCTAGAGATAGACTAGCGGGAGGTCGAGATACGCAGTATTTT.

A single count supports this clonotype. This chain joins TRBV9 and TRBJ1-1; D is possibly TRBD1 (5 bases). Germline V CDR1 and CDR2: SGDLS, YYNGEE. Trimming removed 0 bases from V and 1 base from J, with 10 bases in between. The CDR3 is 15 residues long. The CDR3 is CASSVAPTGNTEAFF. The CDR3 region has the DNA TGTGCCAGCAGCGTAGCCCCAACAGGGAACACTGAAGCTTTCTTT. The complete variable domain, with remaining parts taken from reference TRBV9 and TRBJ1-1, reads DSGVTQTPKHLITATGQRVTLRCSPRSGDLSVYWYQQSLDQGLQFLIQYYNGEERAKGNILERFSAQQFPDLHSELNLSSLELGDSALYFCASSVAPTGNTEAFFGQGTRLTVV.

This clonotype turned up a few times. The chain recombines TRBV12-3 or TRBV12-4 with TRBJ2-3, with 10 positions matching TRBD2. This CDR3 has 16 amino acids. The J segment lost 7 bases and the V segment lost 8 bases, leaving 15 bases of the junction unmatched. Here the CDR3 DNA reads TGTGCCAGCGCCCCGGCTAGCGGGGGCCAGAGGTATACGCAGTATTTT. This translates into CASAPASGGQRYTQYF.

The genes are TRBV6-1 and TRBJ1-4, with 9 nucleotides matching TRBD1. Germline values: CDR1 MNHNS, CDR2 SASEGT. The CDR3 is made up of 14 amino acids. V shed 7 bases, J shed 8 bases, and the junction held 8 bases outside the gene matches. CDR3 in amino acids: CASNQDRGREKLFF. In DNA form, the CDR3 reads TGTGCCAGCAACCAGGACAGGGGTAGGGAAAAACTGTTTTTT.

The chain is built from TRBV7-6 and TRBJ2-3, with 8 positions matching TRBD2. Germline CDR1 and CDR2: SGHVS and FNYEAQ. There are 18 residues in the CDR3. Trimming at V came to 0 bases and at J to 1 base, leaving 9 bases not matched to a gene. CDR3 DNA sequence: TGTGCCAGCAGCTTAGCAGTGTTGGCGGGGGGCCGCACAGATACGCAGTATTTT. Amino acids: CASSLAVLAGGRTDTQYF.

This clonotype has only a few counts. The V call is TRBV13, the J call TRBJ2-3; D might be TRBD1 (5 bases). V was clipped by 5 bases and J by 5 bases, with 11 bases between them. CDR1 PRHDT and CDR2 FYEKMQ come from the germline V gene (reference sequence). There are 13 residues in the CDR3. CDR3 loop: CASSKQRGDTQYF. In nucleotides, the CDR3 is TGTGCCAGCAGCAAGCAAAGGGGAGATACGCAGTATTTT.

This clonotype was seen repeatedly, ten times or more. The genes are TRBV12-3 or TRBV12-4 and TRBJ1-1; D unclear. The CDR3 runs 14 residues. The V gene lost 3 bases and the J gene lost 0 bases, with 8 bases spanning the gap. CDR3 DNA: TGTGCCAGCAGTTTCACAGCCATGAACACTGAAGCTTTCTTT. Translation gives CASSFTAMNTEAFF.

The chain couples TRBV6-5 to TRBJ2-3; 12 bases map to TRBD2. J was trimmed by 13 bases and V by 0 bases; bases with no gene match: 2. The germline V gene has CDR1 MNHEY and CDR2 SVGAGI. The CDR3 has 13 residues. This CDR3 is CASSYSTSGSEYF. CDR3 nucleotide sequence: TGTGCCAGCAGTTACTCGACTAGCGGGAGTGAGTATTTT.

The CDR3 coding sequence is TGTGCCAGCAGCTCCACCGGGACTAGCGGGAGTTTTGAGCAGTTCTTC. Protein sequence: CASSSTGTSGSFEQFF. The chain recombines TRBV7-9 with TRBJ2-1; TRBD2 matches at 14 bases. This CDR3 comprises 16 residues. CDR1 is SEHNR, CDR2 FQNEAQ, per germline (reference sequence). The junction had 8 bases not matched to a gene; V was cut back by 4 bases and J by 9 bases. Full variable domain (outside the CDR3, taken from reference TRBV7-9 and TRBJ2-1): DTGVSQNPRHKITKRGQNVTFRCDPISEHNRLYWYRQTLGQGPEFLTYFQNEAQLEKSRLLSDRFSAERPKGSFSTLEIQRTEQGDSAMYLCASSSTGTSGSFEQFFGPGTRLTVL.

The chain couples TRBV7-8 to TRBJ2-2, with 10 bases aligning to TRBD2. Germline values: CDR1 SGHVS, CDR2 FQNEAQ. There are 16 residues in the CDR3. Germline trimming cut 3 bases from V and 4 bases from J; bases unmatched to any gene: 5. CDR3 in amino acids: CASSFVLAGLTGELFF. The CDR3 region has the DNA TGTGCCAGCAGCTTTGTACTAGCGGGACTCACCGGGGAGCTGTTTTTT.

The chain combines TRBV3-1 with TRBJ2-1, with 9 nucleotides matching TRBD1. Trimming cost V 6 bases and J 5 bases; bases outside gene matches: 8. This CDR3 has 15 residues. Germline CDR1 and CDR2: LGHDT and YNNKEL (reference sequence). The CDR3 here is CASSGTGRGDNEQFF. The DNA of the CDR3 is TGTGCCAGCAGTGGGACAGGGCGAGGGGACAATGAGCAGTTCTTC.

This clonotype has more than one count but fewer than ten. The rearrangement links TRBV2 to TRBJ1-1; tentatively, D is TRBD1 (5 bases). The germline CDR1 and CDR2 sequences are SNHLY and FYNNEI. The CDR3 runs 14 residues. The V end was cut by 3 bases, the J end by 3 bases, with 11 bases between. CDR3 in DNA: TGTGCCAGCAGTGACCAGGGAGGATACACTGAAGCTTTCTTT. It translates to CASSDQGGYTEAFF.

This clonotype was counted between two and nine times. This sequence joins TRBV9 and TRBJ2-7; tentative D call: TRBD1 (6 bases). Germline V gene data show CDR1 as SGDLS and CDR2 as YYNGEE. The CDR3 has 15 amino acids. V lost 0 bases and J 1 base, leaving 11 bases between the germline ends. Here the CDR3 reads CASSVDLGQSYEQYF. CDR3 sequence (DNA): TGTGCCAGCAGCGTAGATCTGGGACAATCCTACGAGCAGTACTTC.

V is TRBV28 and J is TRBJ2-7, with D tentatively TRBD1 or TRBD2 (5 bases each). This CDR3 region has 13 residues. CDR1 and CDR2 (germline): MDHEN, SYDVKM. V gave up 6 bases and J gave up 7 bases, with 16 bases separating them. The CDR3 region is CASSRVGVWEQYF. CDR3 coding DNA: TGTGCCAGCAGCCGGGTGGGGGTGTGGGAGCAGTACTTC.

This clonotype was found many times. The chain joins TRBV14 to TRBJ2-4, with D hard to call. The V gene lost 4 bases and the J gene lost 7 bases, with 11 bases spanning the gap. There are 13 residues in the CDR3. The germline gives CDR1 SGHDN, CDR2 FVKESK. The CDR3, as DNA: TGTGCCAGCAGCCGTAGCAAAGGGAACATTCAGTACTTC. Translation: CASSRSKGNIQYF.

The CDR3 loop reads CASSLKVSSGNNEQFF. DNA for the CDR3: TGCGCCAGCAGCTTGAAGGTTTCTAGCGGAAACAATGAGCAGTTCTTC. The V gene is TRBV5-1, the J gene TRBJ2-1; 7 bases map to TRBD2. The CDR3 runs 16 residues. Losses at the gene ends were 1 base for V and 5 bases for J; bases not matched to a gene: 9. Germline V gene lookup returns CDR1 SGHRS and CDR2 YFSETQ.

V gene TRBV18 combines with J gene TRBJ1-4, with no clear D. The CDR3 loop spans 16 amino acids. The V end lost 3 bases, the J end lost 6 bases, and 17 bases lay between the germline ends. CDR1 is KGHSH, CDR2 LQKENI, per germline. CDR3 loop: CASSPPSQGPDEKLFF. In DNA form, the CDR3 reads TGTGCCAGCTCACCTCCTTCCCAAGGTCCGGATGAAAAACTGTTTTTT. Drawing the rest from reference TRBV18 and TRBJ1-4, the complete variable domain is NAGVMQNPRHLVRRRGQEARLRCSPMKGHSHVYWYRQLPEEGLKFMVYLQKENIIDESGMPKERFSAEFPKEGPSILRIQQVVRGDSAAYFCASSPPSQGPDEKLFFGSGTQLSVL.

The rearrangement uses TRBV5-4 and TRBJ2-7; TRBD2 might be the D (6 bases). Trimming stripped 0 bases from V and 0 bases from J, with 16 bases between. Germline V lookup: CDR1 SGHNT, CDR2 YYREEE (reference sequence). This CDR3 region has 17 residues. DNA for the CDR3: TGTGCCAGCAGCTTGGGGCCTAGCGTGCTTTTCTCCTACGAGCAGTACTTC. This sequence encodes CASSLGPSVLFSYEQYF.

The V gene is TRBV6-5, the J gene TRBJ2-3; 7 bases map to TRBD2. The V segment lost 4 bases and the J segment 6 bases; nucleotides outside the gene matches: 16. Germline assignment: CDR1 MNHEY and CDR2 SVGAGI. The CDR3 runs to 17 residues. CDR3 region: CASSSLGLVPALDTQYF. CDR3 bases: TGTGCCAGCAGTTCACTAGGACTAGTCCCTGCCCTTGATACGCAGTATTTT.

The sample holds many counts of this clonotype. The chain joins TRBV12-3 or TRBV12-4 to TRBJ2-1; 9 bases align to TRBD2. The CDR3 covers 15 residues. The V and J ends lost 3 bases and 6 bases, in that order; junction bases with no gene match: 6. Written as DNA, the CDR3 is TGTGCCAGCAGTTTGAGGCTAGCGGGGATCAATGAGCAGTTCTTC. Translated, it gives CASSLRLAGINEQFF.

CDR3 residues: CASSLALGQVRTEAFF. The CDR3 DNA follows: TGTGCCAGCAGCTTAGCCTTGGGACAGGTCAGGACTGAAGCTTTCTTT. The chain uses TRBV7-2 and TRBJ1-1; the match to TRBD1 covers 8 bases. V was pared by 0 bases and J by 5 bases, with 8 bases of the junction left unmatched. Germline CDR1 and CDR2: SGHTA and FQGNSA. This CDR3 spans 16 amino acids. The full variable domain, with the rest looked up from reference TRBV7-2 and TRBJ1-1, is GAGVSQSPSNKVTEKGKDVELRCDPISGHTALYWYRQSLGQGLEFLIYFQGNSAPDKSGLPSDRFSAERTGGSVSTLTIQRTQQEDSAVYLCASSLALGQVRTEAFFGQGTRLTVV.

A few counts support this clonotype. V is TRBV6-2 or TRBV6-3 and J is TRBJ2-1; the match to TRBD1 covers 7 bases. Germline trimming cut 4 bases from V and 4 bases from J; bases unmatched to any gene: 19. The CDR3 is made up of 19 amino acids. Germline CDR1 MNHEY, CDR2 SVGEGT. The CDR3 sequence: CASSSHLQTGPTRYNEQFF. The CDR3 DNA is TGTGCCAGCAGTTCCCACCTCCAGACAGGGCCTACCAGGTACAATGAGCAGTTCTTC.

The sample holds a few counts of this clonotype. The chain recombines TRBV27 with TRBJ1-1; tentatively, D is TRBD1 (6 bases). From germline, CDR1 is MNHEY and CDR2 SMNVEV (reference sequence). V lost 6 bases and J lost 10, with 15 bases in between. The CDR3 has 12 amino acids. CDR3 protein: CASRPIKGGAFF. For the CDR3, the DNA is TGTGCCAGCAGACCCATTAAAGGGGGAGCTTTCTTT.

The chain uses TRBV2 and TRBJ2-7, with 7 positions matching TRBD2. CDR3 size: 14 residues. Trimming cost V 4 bases and J 6 bases; bases outside gene matches: 9. Germline V lookup: CDR1 SNHLY, CDR2 FYNNEI. In nucleotides, the CDR3 is TGTGCCAGCAGTGGGGTTGCGGGAGAGGGCGAGCAGTACTTC. Translation: CASSGVAGEGEQYF.

This clonotype showed up just a few times. The V gene is TRBV14, the J gene TRBJ2-4; D possibly corresponds to TRBD1 (6 bases). The V end lost 4 bases, the J end lost 0 bases, and 13 bases lay between the germline ends. The CDR3 runs 16 residues. Germline lookup yields CDR1 SGHDN and CDR2 FVKESK. The DNA of the CDR3 is TGTGCCAGCAGCCCGGACAGCCAGATAGCCAAAAACATTCAGTACTTC. The encoded protein is CASSPDSQIAKNIQYF.

The chain combines TRBV11-2 with TRBJ2-7; D assignment may be TRBD1 or TRBD2 (5 bases each). The CDR3 length is 13 residues. Germline CDR1 SGHAT, CDR2 FQNNGV. V was shortened by 0 bases and J by 9 bases, with 12 bases between the two germline ends. The CDR3 region is CASSLDEGFGQYF. The CDR3 nucleotides read TGTGCCAGCAGCTTAGACGAGGGGTTCGGGCAGTACTTC. Full variable domain (outside the CDR3, taken from reference TRBV11-2 and TRBJ2-7): EAGVAQSPRYKIIEKRQSVAFWCNPISGHATLYWYQQILGQGPKLLIQFQNNGVVDDSQLPKDRFSAERLKGVDSTLKIQPAKLEDSAVYLCASSLDEGFGQYFGPGTRLTVT.

This clonotype was seen a few times. As DNA, the CDR3 is TGTGCCAGCAGGGCCCAGATCTCCTACAATGAGCAGTTCTTC. Protein product: CASRAQISYNEQFF. This chain joins TRBV28 and TRBJ2-1, with D unresolved. Trimming stripped 6 bases from V and 0 bases from J, with 9 bases between. This CDR3 spans 14 amino acids. Germline V gene sequence: CDR1 MDHEN, CDR2 SYDVKM.

On this clonotype: Just one base apart from a much larger clone, this may be a read error. The chain links TRBV2 to TRBJ2-7, with TRBD1 as a possible D gene (5 bases). CDR1 is SNHLY and CDR2 is FYNNEI in the germline V gene. Trimming took off 4 bases at V and 3 bases at J, with 10 bases between the two ends. CDR3 length: 13 amino acids. The DNA for the CDR3 is TGTGCCAGCAGTGGTGACAGCTTCTACGAGCAGTACTTC. Translated: CASSGDSFYEQYF.

The rearrangement joins TRBV29-1 to TRBJ1-1; D unresolved. Trimming shortened V by 5 bases and J by 0 bases, and 10 bases separated the two germline ends. The CDR3 is 13 residues long. Germline values: CDR1 SQVTM, CDR2 ANQGSEA. CDR3 sequence (DNA): TGCAGCGTTAGGAGCTCAATGAACACTGAAGCTTTCTTT. It codes for CSVRSSMNTEAFF.

The CDR3 region has the DNA TGTGCCAGCAGTCCCCACGGACGACCAACTAATGAAAAACTGTTTTTT. This encodes CASSPHGRPTNEKLFF. This rearrangement joins TRBV6-1 to TRBJ1-4; D gene uncertain. Trimming pared 5 bases from V and 0 bases from J, leaving 13 bases between. This CDR3 spans 16 amino acids. Per germline, CDR1 MNHNS and CDR2 SASEGT.

The V call is TRBV4-2, the J call TRBJ1-3; D not certain. The CDR3 totals 16 residues. Germline V CDR1 and CDR2: LGHNA, YNFKEQ. Trimming took off 7 bases at V and 4 bases at J, with 20 bases between the two ends. The CDR3 bases are TGTGCCAGCAACGAAGTCGGATTGCCTACGGGAAACACCATATATTTT. This sequence encodes CASNEVGLPTGNTIYF.